The 21 T cell receptor beta chains below come from one sample, sequenced in a study of cytomegalovirus exposure and HLA in healthy donors. PCR primers comprised 60 Vbeta and 13 Jbeta primers. TCRdb's copy holds only in-frame clones and misses some; the assay was immunoSEQ multiplex PCR. The sample features some 130,000 clones, with around 1.5% in its top ten. Sequencing used PBMCs. The receptors originated from a woman aged 40-49 years in good health and CMV-seronegative.

V usage is TRBV2 and J usage is TRBJ1-4; no clear D gene. Germline V gene data show CDR1 as SNHLY and CDR2 as FYNNEI. The germline V and J ends were trimmed by 3 bases and 4 bases, with 6 bases remaining between them. The CDR3 runs to 13 residues. The CDR3 bases are TGTGCCAGCAGTGATACCGGTAATGAAAAACTGTTTTTT. Translating it yields CASSDTGNEKLFF.

The gene calls are TRBV7-2 and TRBJ1-4; TRBD1 matches 9 bases. V lost 5 bases and J lost 8; bases outside the gene matches: 12. The CDR3 totals 16 residues. Germline CDR1 reads SGHTA; CDR2 reads FQGNSA. The CDR3, as DNA: TGTGCCAGCAGCCGAACTCCGGGACAGGGAATCGAAAAACTGTTTTTT. It yields the protein CASSRTPGQGIEKLFF.

The V and J genes are TRBV9 and TRBJ2-7; D is possibly TRBD2 (7 bases). Trimming shortened V by 3 bases and J by 2 bases, and 18 bases separated the two germline ends. Germline V CDR1 and CDR2: SGDLS, YYNGEE. The CDR3 extends over 16 amino acids. In nucleotides, the CDR3 is TGTGCCAGCAGCGAGGGAGGGACACAGCCTCCCTACGAGCAGTACTTC. It encodes CASSEGGTQPPYEQYF.

The V gene is TRBV19, the J gene TRBJ1-5; TRBD1 matches at 7 bases. The junction had 2 bases not matched to a gene; V was cut back by 1 base and J by 2 bases. The CDR3 contains 15 residues. Germline CDR1 is LNHDA and CDR2 is SQIVND (reference sequence). The CDR3: CASSIGDRGNQPQHF. As DNA, the CDR3 is TGTGCCAGTAGTATAGGAGACAGGGGCAATCAGCCCCAGCATTTT.

The rearrangement joins TRBV28 to TRBJ2-5; 10 bases agree with TRBD2. V lost 3 bases, J lost 6 bases, and 10 bases stayed unmatched. This CDR3 has 16 amino acids. Germline lookup yields CDR1 MDHEN and CDR2 SYDVKM. The CDR3 nucleotides are TGTGCCAGCAGTTTCCTGAGCGGGGGGGCCGGGAAGACCCAGTACTTC. Translated, it gives CASSFLSGGAGKTQYF.

This chain uses TRBV6-5 with TRBJ2-7, with TRBD1 matching over 9 bases. Germline lookup yields CDR1 MNHEY and CDR2 SVGAGI. This CDR3 has 14 amino acids. V lost 2 bases to trimming and J lost 7 bases; unmatched junction nucleotides: 6. The DNA of the CDR3 is TGTGCCAGCAGTTACGCACAGGGGGCGGGTGAGCAGTACGTC. It specifies CASSYAQGAGEQYV.

The J gene is TRBJ2-6, the V gene TRBV5-1; D gene unclear. Trimming shortened V by 1 base and J by 0 bases, and 14 bases separated the two germline ends. This CDR3 contains 18 residues. From germline, CDR1 is SGHRS and CDR2 YFSETQ. The CDR3 region has the DNA TGCGCCAGCAGCTTGAGGCCCCAGGCTAACTCTGGGGCCAACGTCCTGACTTTC. Residues: CASSLRPQANSGANVLTF.

The chain employs TRBV7-9 and TRBJ2-5; D is perhaps TRBD1 (6 bases). V lost 5 bases and J 0 bases, leaving 13 bases between the germline ends. Germline-derived CDR1 and CDR2 are SEHNR and FQNEAQ (reference sequence). This CDR3 is built from 15 residues. The CDR3 here is CASSPRGRDQETQYF. The CDR3 DNA is TGTGCCAGCAGCCCCAGGGGCAGGGACCAAGAGACCCAGTACTTC.

CDR3 DNA: TGTGCCAGCGCCCCCGGGATGAACACTGAAGCTTTCTTT. Protein sequence: CASAPGMNTEAFF. The chain recombines TRBV9 with TRBJ1-1; D not certain. The V gene's germline CDR1 is SGDLS and CDR2 YYNGEE. V was shortened by 7 bases and J by 0 bases, with 10 bases between the two germline ends. The CDR3 totals 13 residues.

This chain connects TRBV19 to TRBJ1-5; maybe TRBD1 (5 bases). V was shortened by 7 bases and J by 1 base, with 5 bases between the two germline ends. The CDR3 totals 12 residues. CDR1 and CDR2 (germline): LNHDA, SQIVND (reference sequence). The CDR3 region has the DNA TGTGCCAGTAAGGGGAGCAATCAGCCCCAGCATTTT. Translated, it gives CASKGSNQPQHF.

This chain uses TRBV5-4 with TRBJ2-3; D may be TRBD2 (5 bases). There are 15 residues in the CDR3. Germline-derived CDR1 and CDR2 are SGHNT and YYREEE (reference sequence). With 4 bases removed from V and 1 base from J, the gap between germline ends came to 13 bases. The CDR3 loop reads CASSPGGRGTDTQYF. CDR3 in DNA: TGTGCCAGCAGCCCCGGAGGCAGAGGCACAGATACGCAGTATTTT.

The chain is built from TRBV4-2 and TRBJ1-2; tentatively, D is TRBD1 (5 bases). The germline V and J ends were trimmed by 0 bases and 7 bases, with 15 bases remaining between them. The CDR3 runs 15 residues. Germline V gene lookup returns CDR1 LGHNA and CDR2 YNFKEQ. CDR3 residues: CASSQDRAGKSGYTF. DNA of the CDR3: TGTGCCAGCAGCCAAGATAGGGCAGGGAAGTCTGGCTACACCTTC.

The CDR3 is CASSLSPLGSGDQETQYF. The CDR3 nucleotides are TGTGCCAGCAGCTTAAGCCCCCTGGGTAGCGGGGACCAAGAGACCCAGTACTTC. The chain couples TRBV11-1 to TRBJ2-5, with 8 positions matching TRBD2. CDR3 length equals 18 residues. The germline CDR1 and CDR2 sequences are SGHAT and FQDESV (reference sequence). The junction had 11 bases not matched to a gene; V was cut back by 2 bases and J by 0 bases.

The V call is TRBV7-2, the J call TRBJ1-2; 11 bases are shared with TRBD1. V shed 5 bases, J shed 8 bases, and the junction held 7 bases outside the gene matches. The germline CDR1 and CDR2 sequences are SGHTA and FQGNSA. This CDR3 contains 14 residues. The CDR3 sequence is CASSPGQGARGYTF. The CDR3 DNA is TGTGCCAGCAGCCCAGGACAGGGGGCGCGGGGCTACACCTTC. Full variable domain (outside the CDR3, taken from reference TRBV7-2 and TRBJ1-2): GAGVSQSPSNKVTEKGKDVELRCDPISGHTALYWYRQSLGQGLEFLIYFQGNSAPDKSGLPSDRFSAERTGGSVSTLTIQRTQQEDSAVYLCASSPGQGARGYTFGSGTRLTVV.

The chain recombines TRBV7-9 with TRBJ2-3, with 8 nucleotides matching TRBD2. Germline V lookup: CDR1 SEHNR, CDR2 FQNEAQ (reference sequence). V trimming: 3 bases; J trimming: 3 bases; junction bases outside the gene matches: 5. This CDR3 has 15 amino acids. The CDR3 sequence: CASSFARGGTDTQYF. In DNA, the CDR3 is TGTGCCAGCAGCTTCGCACGGGGGGGGACAGATACGCAGTATTTT.

V usage is TRBV5-1 and J usage is TRBJ2-1; perhaps TRBD1 as D (8 bases). Trimming took off 4 bases at V and 1 base at J, with 12 bases between the two ends. CDR1 and CDR2 from the germline V gene are SGHRS and YFSETQ. This CDR3 is 15 amino acids long. CDR3 region: CASSGGDRSYNEQFF. CDR3 nucleotides: TGCGCCAGCAGCGGGGGGGACAGGTCCTACAATGAGCAGTTCTTC.

The V and J genes are TRBV29-1 and TRBJ1-4; D is ambiguous. V dropped 0 bases and J dropped 6 bases, with 8 bases sitting between them. This CDR3 is built from 13 residues. Germline V lookup: CDR1 SQVTM, CDR2 ANQGSEA. CDR3 sequence (DNA): TGCAGCGTTGAAGAGGGCGACGATGAAAAACTGTTTTTT. Protein: CSVEEGDDEKLFF.

V usage is TRBV11-2 and J usage is TRBJ1-3; D remains unclear. Deletions cut 0 bases from V and 0 bases from J, with 9 bases between. Germline V lookup: CDR1 SGHAT, CDR2 FQNNGV. The CDR3 contains 16 residues. The CDR3 nucleotides are TGTGCCAGCAGCTTAGATCGGTTGAGCTCTGGAAACACCATATATTTT. Translation gives CASSLDRLSSGNTIYF. Full variable domain (missing parts from reference TRBV11-2 and TRBJ1-3): EAGVAQSPRYKIIEKRQSVAFWCNPISGHATLYWYQQILGQGPKLLIQFQNNGVVDDSQLPKDRFSAERLKGVDSTLKIQPAKLEDSAVYLCASSLDRLSSGNTIYFGEGSWLTVV.

CDR3 residues: CASSFGGSLQETQYF. In DNA form, the CDR3 reads TGTGCCAGCAGCTTTGGGGGGAGTTTACAAGAGACCCAGTACTTC. This rearrangement joins TRBV7-3 to TRBJ2-5; D is possibly TRBD2 (6 bases). Trimming removed 3 bases at V and 2 bases at J, with 13 bases between. Germline assignment: CDR1 SGHTA and CDR2 FQGTGA. The CDR3 runs 15 residues.

V gene TRBV7-3 combines with J gene TRBJ1-1; D unresolved. The CDR3 totals 13 residues. Trimming stripped 3 bases from V and 4 bases from J, with 9 bases between. The germline V gene has CDR1 SGHTA and CDR2 FQGTGA. The CDR3 DNA sequence: TGTGCCAGCAGCTTCTCTCTTTCCACTGAAGCTTTCTTT. It yields the protein CASSFSLSTEAFF. Combining the CDR3 with reference TRBV7-3 and TRBJ1-1 gives the whole variable domain GAGVSQTPSNKVTEKGKYVELRCDPISGHTALYWYRQSLGQGPEFLIYFQGTGAADDSGLPNDRFFAVRPEGSVSTLKIQRTERGDSAVYLCASSFSLSTEAFFGQGTRLTVV.

The V and J genes are TRBV7-2 and TRBJ1-2; TRBD1 is a possible D gene (5 bases). The V end was cut by 0 bases, the J end by 8 bases, with 7 bases between. The CDR3 is 12 amino acids. Germline V gives CDR1 SGHTA, CDR2 FQGNSA. CDR3 nucleotides: TGTGCCAGCAGCTTAGCGGGGCGCGGCTACACCTTC. Its translation is CASSLAGRGYTF.